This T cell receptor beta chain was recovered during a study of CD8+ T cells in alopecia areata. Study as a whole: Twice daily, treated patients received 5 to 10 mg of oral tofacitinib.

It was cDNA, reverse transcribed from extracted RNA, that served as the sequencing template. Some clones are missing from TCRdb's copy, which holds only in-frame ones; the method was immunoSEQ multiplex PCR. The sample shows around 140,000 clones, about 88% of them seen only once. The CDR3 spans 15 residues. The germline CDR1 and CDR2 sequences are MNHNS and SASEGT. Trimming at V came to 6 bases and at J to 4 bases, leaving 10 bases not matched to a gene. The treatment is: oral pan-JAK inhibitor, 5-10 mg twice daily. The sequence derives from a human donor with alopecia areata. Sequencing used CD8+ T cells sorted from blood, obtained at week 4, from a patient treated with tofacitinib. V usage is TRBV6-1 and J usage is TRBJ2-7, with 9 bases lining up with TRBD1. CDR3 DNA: TGTGCCAGCAGGGAAAACCGGGACAGGGCTTACGAGCAGTACTTC. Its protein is CASRENRDRAYEQYF.